The 10 T cell receptor beta chains below were found in one sample sequenced in a study of prognosis after radiotherapy for stage I lung cancer. Amplicons of TCR beta CDR3 were generated from genomic DNA by two-round multiplex PCR. Amplification during the initial PCR round employed primers specific to each TRBV and TRBJ gene. Each CDR3 protein gets one entry after TCRdb re-called the multiplex PCR reads with MiXCR. The table includes more than 15,000 distinct CDR3 sequences, around 45% detected once. Sample: PBMCs, taken before or after stereotactic body radiation therapy (not recorded which). The receptors here all came from a donor at least 50 years old with non-small cell lung cancer.

As to this clonotype: With a much larger clone just one base away, this may be a read error. This rearrangement joins TRBV7-9 to TRBJ2-1, with D possibly being TRBD2 (5 bases). Germline lookup yields CDR1 SEHNR and CDR2 FQNEAQ (reference sequence). Trimming cost V 3 bases and J 2 bases, with 11 bases left between them. The CDR3 covers 15 residues. DNA for the CDR3: TGTGCCAGCAGCTTGGCTAGCACAACCTACAATGAGCAGTTCTTC. Translating gives CASSLASTTYNEQFF. Based on the CDR3 plus reference TRBV7-9 and TRBJ2-1, the full variable domain is DTGVSQNPRHKITKRGQNVTFRCDPISEHNRLYWYRQTLGQGPEFLTYFQNEAQLEKSRLLSDRFSAERPKGSFSTLEIQRTEQGDSAMYLCASSLASTTYNEQFFGPGTRLTVL.

Concerning this clonotype: Because it lacks the conserved phenylalanine or tryptophan at the end, this CDR3 is likely a read error. V gene TRBV3-1 combines with J gene TRBJ2-7, with a possible D match to TRBD1 (5 bases). Deletions cut 5 bases from V and 2 bases from J, with 7 bases between. There are 12 residues in the CDR3. Germline CDR1 reads LGHDT; CDR2 reads YNNKEL (reference sequence). DNA of the CDR3: TGTGCCAGCAGCAAGACAGCCTACGAGCAGTACTTA. Encoded protein: CASSKTAYEQYL.

V and J are TRBV28 and TRBJ2-4; D possibly corresponds to TRBD2 (6 bases). CDR1 is MDHEN, CDR2 SYDVKM, per germline. The CDR3 contains 15 residues. CDR3: CALPPAGRPANIQYF. Written as DNA, the CDR3 is TGTGCTCTCCCCCCGGCGGGAAGGCCAGCAAACATTCAGTACTTC.

This clonotype rates as medium-sized. J is TRBJ1-1 and V is TRBV7-9; 7 bases fit TRBD1. Trimming removed 3 bases from V and 3 bases from J; junction bases left unmatched: 4. The CDR3 length is 14 residues. Germline-derived CDR1 and CDR2 are SEHNR and FQNEAQ (reference sequence). In nucleotides, the CDR3 is TGTGCCAGCAGCTTCGGGGGACAGTACACTGAAGCTTTCTTT. Translated: CASSFGGQYTEAFF.

Turning to this clonotype: This may be a read error, as it is one base from a much larger clone. This chain links TRBV5-1 with TRBJ2-3; D is unresolved. The CDR3 runs to 11 residues. Germline V gene sequence: CDR1 SGHRS, CDR2 YFSETQ. The V end was cut by 5 bases, the J end by 4 bases, with 5 bases between. The DNA of the CDR3 is TGCGCCAGCAGATTTGCAGATACGCAGTATTTT. Its translation: CASRFADTQYF.

This clonotype was observed many times. The genes are TRBV18 and TRBJ2-1, with 9 bases identical to TRBD2. Germline CDR1 reads KGHSH; CDR2 reads LQKENI. V lost 3 bases to trimming and J lost 5 bases; unmatched junction nucleotides: 5. The CDR3 is 15 amino acids. The chain's CDR3 is CASSPVSGGNNEQFF. DNA of the CDR3: TGTGCCAGCTCACCTGTTAGCGGGGGAAACAATGAGCAGTTCTTC.

This clonotype is classed as medium-sized. J is TRBJ2-7 and V is TRBV5-1; TRBD1 is a possible D gene (7 bases). V shed 7 bases and J shed 3 bases, with 14 bases lying between them. The CDR3 loop spans 13 amino acids. Germline loops: CDR1 SGHRS, CDR2 YFSETQ. CDR3 in DNA: TGCGCCAGCGCGGGGACAGATCACTACGAGCAGTACTTC. It codes for CASAGTDHYEQYF.

This clonotype turned up a few times. A clone one base away is much larger, so this may be a read error. DNA of the CDR3: TGTGCCAGCAGTTACTCCCGACAGGGGTCCCCAGGTTACTACTTC. This translates into CASSYSRQGSPGYYF. The J gene is TRBJ2-7, the V gene TRBV6-5, with 8 nucleotides matching TRBD1. The J segment lost 13 bases and the V segment lost 0 bases, leaving 14 bases of the junction unmatched. This CDR3 has 15 residues. Germline-derived CDR1 and CDR2 are MNHEY and SVGAGI.

This clonotype came up many times. The chain links TRBV4-1 to TRBJ1-1; D call uncertain. The germline V gene has CDR1 MGHRA and CDR2 YSYEKL. The CDR3 has 15 residues. V shed 0 bases and J shed 2 bases, with 10 bases lying between them. CDR3 in DNA: TGCGCCAGCAGCCAAGAGAGAAGAGGAAACACTGAAGCTTTCTTT. It encodes CASSQERRGNTEAFF.

By share, this clonotype counts as medium-sized. This sequence joins TRBV6-2 or TRBV6-3 and TRBJ2-1, with 7 bases identical to TRBD1. CDR3 size: 12 residues. With 11 bases clipped from V and 6 bases from J, the junction kept 7 bases outside the gene matches. In germline, CDR1 is MNHEY, CDR2 SVGEGT. The CDR3 sequence: CAGEGAGNEQFF. The CDR3 DNA follows: TGTGCCGGAGAGGGGGCTGGCAATGAGCAGTTCTTC.